This T cell receptor beta chain was recorded in a study of blood T cell repertoires in COVID-19. Study-level information: Nucleic acid was either cDNA or gDNA, and it came from T cells, B-cell-depleted T cells, or PBMCs.

This clone was observed a few times. The CDR3 length is 13 residues. CDR1 is MGHDK, CDR2 SYGVNS, per germline. The V end lost 8 bases, the J end lost 5 bases, and 10 bases lay between the germline ends. Assay: immunoSEQ multiplex PCR; the TCRdb copy retains only in-frame clones and omits some. The sample includes about 180,000 clones, about 83% of them seen just once. Recruits, aged roughly 18 to 95 years, lived in 20 to 30 US areas. Recovered Cohort 3 donors showed two negative PCRs, clearance, or symptom resolution. The chain has TRBV25-1 and TRBJ1-6; D is undetermined. Sequencing input: PBMCs or T cells enriched from blood (not recorded which). The receptor was isolated from a woman aged 25 to 39 who had recovered from COVID-19. The CDR3 nucleotides read TGTGCCAGCCAGAATCAGAATAATTCACCCCTCCACTTT. Translation gives CASQNQNNSPLHF.